This is a list of T cell receptor beta chains from one sample in a study of T cells after yellow fever vaccination. TCRdb reanalysed the 5' RACE reads using MiXCR and keeps one entry per CDR3 protein. The sample consists of a few hundred thousand distinct CDR3 sequences, approximately 10% of them appearing once. Material: PBMCs, obtained on the day of the first yellow fever vaccination. These receptor sequences come from a man between 18 and 29 years old who received the YFV17D yellow fever vaccine. Both conserved end residues are part of each CDR3. The D gene is left open where the match is weak. The listing skips clone size in some rows; elsewhere it reads once, few, many or a size class.

CDR3 DNA: TGTGCCAGCAGCTTAAGTTACGCAGGGTTGGCTGAAGCTTTCTTT
CDR3 protein: CASSLSYAGLAEAFF
J gene: TRBJ1-1
clone size: -
D gene: -
CDR3 length: 15
V gene: TRBV7-9

CDR3 DNA: TGTGCCAGCAGTTTCTCAGGGAATTCGGTAACTGAAGCTTTCTTT
CDR3 protein: CASSFSGNSVTEAFF
J gene: TRBJ1-1
clone size: few
D gene: -
CDR3 length: 15
V gene: TRBV27

CDR3 DNA: TGTGCCAGCAGTGATCTAACCGGGACAGGGGTCGAGACCCAGTACTTC
CDR3 protein: CASSDLTGTGVETQYF
J gene: TRBJ2-5
clone size: many
D gene: TRBD1
CDR3 length: 16
V gene: TRBV25-1

CDR3 DNA: TGCGCCAGCAGCTTGGCGTGGACATACACAGATACGCAGTATTTT
CDR3 protein: CASSLAWTYTDTQYF
J gene: TRBJ2-3
clone size: few
D gene: -
CDR3 length: 15
V gene: TRBV5-1

CDR3 DNA: TGCAGCGTTCATAAAAGCTCCTACAATGAGCAGTTCTTC
CDR3 protein: CSVHKSSYNEQFF
J gene: TRBJ2-1
clone size: many
D gene: -
CDR3 length: 13
V gene: TRBV29-1

CDR3 DNA: TGCAGCGTTGCATATGGGACTAGCGATCACAATGAGCAGTTCTTC
CDR3 protein: CSVAYGTSDHNEQFF
J gene: TRBJ2-1
clone size: -
D gene: TRBD2
CDR3 length: 15
V gene: TRBV29-1

CDR3 DNA: TGTGCTAGTGGTCACGGACGGTCGAACACTGAAGCTTTCTTT
CDR3 protein: CASGHGRSNTEAFF
J gene: TRBJ1-1
clone size: -
D gene: -
CDR3 length: 14
V gene: TRBV12-5

CDR3 DNA: TGCGCCAGCAGCCCGGCCCAATTCGCGGATATCGAGCAGTACTTC
CDR3 protein: CASSPAQFADIEQYF
J gene: TRBJ2-7
clone size: -
D gene: -
CDR3 length: 15
V gene: TRBV5-1

CDR3 DNA: TGTGCCAGCAGCCAAGGTTCCGAACTGACTAACTATGGCTACACCTTC
CDR3 protein: CASSQGSELTNYGYTF
J gene: TRBJ1-2
clone size: -
D gene: -
CDR3 length: 16
V gene: TRBV3-1

CDR3 DNA: TGCGCCAGCAGGCAGGGCACCAACACTGAAGCTTTCTTT
CDR3 protein: CASRQGTNTEAFF
J gene: TRBJ1-1
clone size: few
D gene: -
CDR3 length: 13
V gene: TRBV5-1

CDR3 DNA: TGTGCCAGCAGCTTAAAGATTGATCAGCCCCAGCATTTT
CDR3 protein: CASSLKIDQPQHF
J gene: TRBJ1-5
clone size: few
D gene: -
CDR3 length: 13
V gene: TRBV7-8

CDR3 DNA: TGCGCCAGCAGTCAATACCGCGGGACTAGTATGGCCGGGGAGCTGTTTTTT
CDR3 protein: CASSQYRGTSMAGELFF
J gene: TRBJ2-2
clone size: -
D gene: TRBD2
CDR3 length: 17
V gene: TRBV23-1

CDR3 DNA: TGTGCCAGCAGTTCCGCAGAGGTGCAGTACTTC
CDR3 protein: CASSSAEVQYF
J gene: TRBJ2-7
clone size: few
D gene: -
CDR3 length: 11
V gene: TRBV7-2

CDR3 DNA: TGCGCCAGCAGCTTGTATCGCGGGAACACTGAAGCTTTCTTT
CDR3 protein: CASSLYRGNTEAFF
J gene: TRBJ1-1
clone size: few
D gene: -
CDR3 length: 14
V gene: TRBV5-1

CDR3 DNA: TGTGCCAGCAGCTTGGGGAGGTCTGAAGCTTTCTTT
CDR3 protein: CASSLGRSEAFF
J gene: TRBJ1-1
clone size: -
D gene: -
CDR3 length: 12
V gene: TRBV7-8

CDR3 DNA: TGCAGTGCTAGAGGCCCTTTTTCAGGGTTCGCAACTAATGAAAAACTGTTTTTT
CDR3 protein: CSARGPFSGFATNEKLFF
J gene: TRBJ1-4
clone size: few
D gene: -
CDR3 length: 18
V gene: TRBV20-1

CDR3 DNA: TGTGCCAGCAGTCCCCAGACAGGGAACACTGAAGCTTTCTTT
CDR3 protein: CASSPQTGNTEAFF
J gene: TRBJ1-1
clone size: few
D gene: -
CDR3 length: 14
V gene: TRBV6-1

CDR3 DNA: TGTGCCAGCAGCCGGGACGGGCCCACAGATACGCAGTATTTT
CDR3 protein: CASSRDGPTDTQYF
J gene: TRBJ2-3
clone size: -
D gene: -
CDR3 length: 14
V gene: TRBV7-2

CDR3 DNA: TGTGCCAGTAGTATAGCCCAGCGGAGATCCTACAATGAGCAGTTCTTC
CDR3 protein: CASSIAQRRSYNEQFF
J gene: TRBJ2-1
clone size: few
D gene: -
CDR3 length: 16
V gene: TRBV19

CDR3 DNA: TGTGCCAGCCGGGGGGAGGGGGGAGATACGCAGTATTTT
CDR3 protein: CASRGEGGDTQYF
J gene: TRBJ2-3
clone size: -
D gene: -
CDR3 length: 13
V gene: TRBV12-3/TRBV12-4